This note documents a single T cell receptor beta chain sequence. This receptor's antigen is unknown. Base qualities are not provided; no much larger clone lies one nucleotide away. The sample originates from a study of identical twins (dated by TCRdb to 2016 to 2017). About the full investigation: To test whether fetal clonotypes persist, the study used deep sequencing on TCR alpha and beta repertoires from monozygotic twins, unrelated adults of various ages, and cord blood. To rule out contamination, replicate twin experiments were performed at different times with different library preparation protocols. The research as a whole found: Invariant T cells such as MAIT and iNKT could partly confound zero-insertion analyses, though diverse VJ usage argued against this for most clonotypes. Compared with coincidental sharing between unrelated individuals, out-of-frame TCR alpha sequences shared between twins showed an excess of sequences with low generation probability. Abundant cord blood beta clonotypes had fewer insertions, young adult naive repertoires showed a similar but weaker trend, and memory repertoires showed no such trend. Recombination models systematically underestimated out-of-frame TCR alpha sharing in monozygotic twins but agreed with sharing between unrelated individuals. In beta out-of-frame sequences, excess twin sharing was weaker, because having fewer shared sequences lowered the signal-to-noise ratio. Conclusions relied on cross-sectional statistical analysis, since the same donors could not be followed over many years.

Every donor in the study was a healthy Caucasian. The twin cohort comprised three pairs of female monozygotic twins, all aged about 18 to 29 years. Positive isolation kits from Invitrogen were used to isolate CD4+ and CD8+ T cell populations. Receptor amplification or capture employed 5' RACE. This sample was sequenced with an Illumina HiSeq 2000. A universal primer binding site was introduced by template switching, and a unique molecular identifier was present in the final cDNA, enabling accurate counting of TCR cDNA molecules. Specific primers in the conserved constant-segment region were used to synthesize first-strand cDNA for TCR alpha and beta chains. To control for contamination, every cDNA library carried two barcodes: a SMART-Mk sample barcode plus Illumina barcodes. TruSeq adapter sequences and Illumina sample barcodes were added in two successive PCR steps. TCR alpha and beta cDNA libraries were sequenced on the Illumina HiSeq platform with custom primers. For the original study's pipeline: MiGEC processed the raw reads to extract unique molecular identifiers, while MiXCR was used to determine the CDR3 positions. For each individual, recombination models were inferred using an EM algorithm with the repgenHMM and IGoR tools. Shared clonotype analysis was performed with the tcR package in R, normalizing sharing by the product of cloneset sizes. To study raw recombination free of thymic and clonal selection effects, out-of-frame nonproductive sequences were analyzed. Clones were called with MiXCR by TCRdb after fastp trimmed the public reads at Q25, and only in-frame beta chains were retained. Every CDR3 protein is listed once, alongside the most common genes and DNA of its rows. For this entry, the V and J calls and clone size follow TCRdb and not the study's own pipeline. In all, the sample holds some 440,000 distinct CDR3 sequences, and approximately 25% of those were seen once. About 3% of the sample belongs to the ten largest clones.

CDR1 and CDR2 were assigned from the germline V gene as SGHVS and FNYEAQ. Trimming accounts for 1 base at V and 5 bases at J, while the number of junction bases matched to no gene is 17. Counted from cysteine to phenylalanine, this CDR3 has 19 amino acids. Only the CDR3 region is kept as DNA, spanning 57 bases read in frame from base 1. The same data also contributed to another study, on T cells expressing NK-cell markers. Drawing on the second study: In sorted CD3+CD56+NKG2C+, CD3+CD56+NKG2C- and CD3+CD56-NKG2C+ T-cell subsets from about 8 donors, TCR beta-chain repertoires were profiled. Seven of the eight sequenced donors were HCMV-seropositive and one was HCMV-seronegative. To restrict sorting to alphabetaTCR-expressing T cells, an anti-gammadeltaTCR antibody was added in several experiments. For 6 or 7 donors, the dominant CD3+CD56+NKG2C+ clonotypes were among the top 10 CD8+ clonotypes and accounted for roughly 1.0-7.5% of CD8+ T cells. Those dominant clonotypes were again the most abundant among CD3+CD56-NKG2C+ cells in a few donors, at roughly 28.3-65%. Whether the expanded NKG2C-expressing T cell clones were specific for HCMV antigens was left unclear. The study sequenced eight donors, all healthy volunteers chosen at random: three men and five women. To determine HCMV serostatus, a commercial ELISA kit was used to detect HCMV-specific IgG in serum. MIGEC handled demultiplexing of the reads and grouping by UMI, while MiTCR was used to assemble and quantify clonotypes. Only TCR cDNA sequences supported by at least two reads were kept to exclude erroneous sequences. The tcR package was used for downstream repertoire analysis, with clonotypes matched between fractions based on CDR3 nucleotide sequence plus V segment. VDJmatch was used to annotate antigen specificity against VDJdb, with one amino acid substitution in CDR3 permitted.

Sequenced sample: CD4+ T cells sorted from blood. The sequence joins TRBV7-6 to TRBJ2-1; TRBD2 matches 7 bases in the middle. The TCR was taken from a woman under 30 in good health. Here the CDR3 is given as CASSLVGGTGIRTDNEQFF. The DNA sequence is given as TGTGCCAGCAGCTTAGTGGGGGGGACGGGTATAAGGACGGACAATGAGCAGTTCTTC.